This TCR beta chain originates from a study of blood T cells in healthy people across ages. Study-wide findings and caveats: Greater diversity and more naive CD4+ cells were seen in long-lived donors than in aged donors.

The amount of total RNA extracted per sample was at least 6 micrograms. The germline gives CDR1 KGHSH, CDR2 LQKENI. The CDR3 contains 15 residues. It was with a sample-barcoded 5' primer and a J-beta primer mix that a second PCR of roughly 6 to 11 cycles was run. Each cDNA molecule received a tag from a template-switch adaptor that had 12 random nucleotides. TCRdb passed the 5' RACE reads through MiXCR, listing each CDR3 protein once. This table holds fewer than 950,000 distinct CDR3 sequences, roughly 53% found once. This clonotype was seen only a few times. The antigen is not known. Relative to the germline gene, one junction end is altered; a read error may explain this.

The specimen was blood. This chain uses TRBV18 with TRBJ2-3; perhaps TRBD2 as D (5 bases). This TCR was recovered from a man older than 75 in good health. The CDR3 nucleotides are TGTGCCAGCTCACCTTCCGGAGGCAGCAGAGATACGCAGTATTTT. This sequence encodes CASSPSGGSRDTQYF. The complete variable domain, with remaining parts taken from reference TRBV18 and TRBJ2-3, reads NAGVMQNPRHLVRRRGQEARLRCSPMKGHSHVYWYRQLPEEGLKFMVYLQKENIIDESGMPKERFSAEFPKEGPSILRIQQVVRGDSAAYFCASSPSGGSRDTQYFGPGTRLTVL.